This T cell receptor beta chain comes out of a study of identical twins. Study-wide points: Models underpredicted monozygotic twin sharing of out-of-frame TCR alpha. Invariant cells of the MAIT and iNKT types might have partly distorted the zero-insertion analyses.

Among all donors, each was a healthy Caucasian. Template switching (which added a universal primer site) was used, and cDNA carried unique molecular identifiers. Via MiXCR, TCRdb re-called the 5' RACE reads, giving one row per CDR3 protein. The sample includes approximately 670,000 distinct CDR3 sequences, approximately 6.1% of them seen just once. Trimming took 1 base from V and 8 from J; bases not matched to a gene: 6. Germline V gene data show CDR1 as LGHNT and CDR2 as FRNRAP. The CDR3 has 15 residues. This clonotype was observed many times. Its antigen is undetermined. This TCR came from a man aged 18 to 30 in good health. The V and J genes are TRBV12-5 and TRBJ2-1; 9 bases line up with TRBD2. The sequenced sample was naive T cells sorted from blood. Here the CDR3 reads CASGLARTSEDEQFF. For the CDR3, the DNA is TGTGCTAGTGGTTTGGCAAGGACTAGCGAAGATGAGCAGTTCTTC.